This T cell receptor beta chain was documented in a study of blood T cell repertoires in COVID-19. The CDR3 loop spans 17 amino acids. Looked up from germline, CDR1 is KGHSH and CDR2 is LQKENI. The V and J ends lost 3 bases and 0 bases respectively, with 12 bases between them. The Seattle patients joined while their infection was active and were tracked longitudinally afterward. Only in-frame clones appear in the TCRdb table, and some are missing; sequencing was by immunoSEQ multiplex PCR. The sample includes 150,000 to 200,000 clones, 70% to 90% seen only once; the top ten take around a sixth. The chain couples TRBV18 to TRBJ2-6; D possibly corresponds to TRBD2 (6 bases). This TCR was recovered from a person between 65 and 79 years old with COVID-19, enrolled during active disease. Source material: peripheral blood. The CDR3 reads CASSPPGGGSGANVLTF. In DNA form, the CDR3 reads TGTGCCAGCTCACCCCCCGGGGGTGGCTCTGGGGCCAACGTCCTGACTTTC.